This T cell receptor beta chain emerged from a study of blood T cell repertoires in COVID-19. Turning to the study itself: Whether acute or convalescent, the COVID-19 samples came from the United States, Italy and Spain. PBMCs, B-cell-depleted T cells, or T cells provided the cDNA or gDNA that made up the material.

Per the authors' pipeline: Researchers report that nucleated cell counts were estimated from reference gene primer amplification. This table comes from immunoSEQ multiplex PCR, and its TCRdb copy is limited to in-frame clones, with some not included. Clone size and the V and J calls come from that table; the DNA yielded D and trimming. The table shows 250,000 to 300,000 clones, with around 86% occurring only once. The CDR3 is 16 residues long. V shed 2 bases, J shed 7 bases, and the junction held 7 bases outside the gene matches. The germline gives CDR1 SGHAT, CDR2 FQNNGV. This chain joins TRBV11-2 and TRBJ1-3; 11 bases agree with TRBD1. The sequence was collected from a man younger than 30 with active or convalescent COVID-19. Sequenced sample: peripheral blood. CDR3 sequence: CASSLSWDRGRNTIYF. Written as DNA, the CDR3 is TGTGCCAGCAGCTTATCATGGGACAGGGGGAGGAACACCATATATTTT.